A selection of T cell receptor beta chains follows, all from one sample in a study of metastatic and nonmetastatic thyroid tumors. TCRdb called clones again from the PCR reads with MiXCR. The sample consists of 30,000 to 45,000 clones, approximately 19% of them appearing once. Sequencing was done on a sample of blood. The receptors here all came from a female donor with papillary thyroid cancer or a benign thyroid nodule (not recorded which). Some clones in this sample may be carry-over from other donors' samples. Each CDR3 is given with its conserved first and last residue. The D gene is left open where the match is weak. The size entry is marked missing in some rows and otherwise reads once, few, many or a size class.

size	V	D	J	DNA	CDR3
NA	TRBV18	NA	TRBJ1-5	TGTGCCAGCTCACGGGGCCTCCGGGGCGGGCAGCCCCAGCATTTT	CASSRGLRGGQPQHF
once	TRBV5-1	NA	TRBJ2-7	TGCGCCAGCAGCTGGGGACATGGGGCCTACGAGCAGTACTTC	CASSWGHGAYEQYF
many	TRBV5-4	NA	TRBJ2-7	TGTGCCAGCAGCCGACAGAACCTACGAGGGCAGTACTTC	CASSRQNLRGQYF
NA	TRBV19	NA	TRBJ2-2	TGTGCCAGTATGGCCGGGCGGCACGGGGAGCTGTTTTTT	CASMAGRHGELFF
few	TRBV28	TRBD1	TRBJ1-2	TGTGCCAGCAGTTTAGCTGCGAGAGGACAGGTCTCTGGCTACACCTTC	CASSLAARGQVSGYTF
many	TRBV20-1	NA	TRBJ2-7	TGCAGTGCTATTTGGGACACGAACTACGAGCAGTACTTC	CSAIWDTNYEQYF
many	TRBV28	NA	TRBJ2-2	TGTGCCAGCAGTGCCGGGACGATTACCGGGGAGCTGTTTTTT	CASSAGTITGELFF
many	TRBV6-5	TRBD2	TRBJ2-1	TGTGCCAGCAGTTACCTATCTCAAGCGGGAGGGAGTTACAATGAGCAGTTCTTC	CASSYLSQAGGSYNEQFF
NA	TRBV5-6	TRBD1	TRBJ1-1	TGTGCCAGCAGCTGGATGGGCCAGGGGGCGGAAGCTTTCTTT	CASSWMGQGAEAFF
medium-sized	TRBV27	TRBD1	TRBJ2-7	TGTGCCAGCAGTTTAGCGTTGGGACAGATATACGAGCAGTACTTC	CASSLALGQIYEQYF
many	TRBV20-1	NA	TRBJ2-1	TGCAGTGCTAGAGATCAAGAGTGGGGTGAGCAGTTCTTC	CSARDQEWGEQFF
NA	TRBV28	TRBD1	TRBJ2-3	TGTGCCAGCAGTGACTCGCAGGGGGCAGATACGCAGTATTTT	CASSDSQGADTQYF
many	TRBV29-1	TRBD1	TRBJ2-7	TGCAGCGTTGGTCTCAGGACAGGGGCGGACGAGCAGTACTTC	CSVGLRTGADEQYF
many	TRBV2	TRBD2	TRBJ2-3	TGTGCCAGCGGGGGGGGACTCCATACGCAGTATTTT	CASGGGLHTQYF
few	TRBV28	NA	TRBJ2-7	TGTGCCAGCAGTTTGGGGGTGTTACGGGAGCAGTACTTC	CASSLGVLREQYF
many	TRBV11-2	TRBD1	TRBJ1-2	TGTGCCAGTGTGATAACCGGGACAGGAGAGGGCTACACCTTC	CASVITGTGEGYTF
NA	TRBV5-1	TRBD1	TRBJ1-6	TGCGCCAGCAGCCTGGGAGCGACAGGGGGCGAAAAACCCCTCCACTTT	CASSLGATGGEKPLHF
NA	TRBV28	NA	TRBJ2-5	TGTGCCAGCAAGGTCGGGATGGCCTTTCGGGAGACCCAGTACTTC	CASKVGMAFRETQYF
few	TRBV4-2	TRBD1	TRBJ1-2	TGTGCCAGCAGCGGGACAGGGGCTTCGCGCATGGGCTATGGCTACACCTTC	CASSGTGASRMGYGYTF
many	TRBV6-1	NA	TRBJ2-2	TGTGCCAGCAGATCGGACCCGAACACCGGGGAGCTGTTTTTT	CASRSDPNTGELFF
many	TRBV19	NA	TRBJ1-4	TGTGCCAGTAGGGGGACGGTTAATGAAAAACTGTTTTTT	CASRGTVNEKLFF
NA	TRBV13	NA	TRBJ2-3	TGTGCCAGCATCTTAGTGTCAGATACGCAGTATTTT	CASILVSDTQYF
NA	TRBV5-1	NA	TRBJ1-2	TGCGCCAGCAGCTCCGACGGCGAAGGGGGCTACACCTTC	CASSSDGEGGYTF
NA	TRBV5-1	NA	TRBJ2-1	TGCGCCAGCATCTTGCTCGGGACTGGTTCGAGTGAGCAGTTCTTC	CASILLGTGSSEQFF
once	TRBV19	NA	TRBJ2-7	TGTGCCAGTAGTATCGAGGCAGCTTTTGGGGAGCAGTGCTTC	CASSIEAAFGEQCF
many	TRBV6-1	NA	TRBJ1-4	TGTGCCAGCAGTGCCGGGGGGAATGAAAAACTGTTTTTT	CASSAGGNEKLFF
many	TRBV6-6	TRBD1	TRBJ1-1	TGTGCCAGCAGTTACCTCGGACAGGGCACTGAAGCTTTCTTT	CASSYLGQGTEAFF
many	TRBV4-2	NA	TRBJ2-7	TGTGCCAGTAGTAGGAACCGGGACGGACCCTATCAGGGGCAGTACTTC	CASSRNRDGPYQGQYF
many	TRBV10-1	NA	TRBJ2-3	TGCGCTACCAACGGCCCCACAGATACGCAGTATTTT	CATNGPTDTQYF
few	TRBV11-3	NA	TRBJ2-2	TGTGCCTCCTCCGTGACCACGAACACCGGGGAGCTGTTTTTT	CASSVTTNTGELFF
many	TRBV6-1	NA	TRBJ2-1	TGTGCCAGCAGCTTAATTAATTCCGGTGAGCAGTTCTTC	CASSLINSGEQFF
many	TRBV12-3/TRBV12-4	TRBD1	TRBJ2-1	TGTGCCAGCAGTTTAGAGACCGGGACAGTCACCAATGAGCAGTTCTTC	CASSLETGTVTNEQFF
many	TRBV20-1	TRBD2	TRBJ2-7	TGCAGTGCCCAGCCCCCGCTAGCGGGAGTAGGGTACGAGCAGTACTTC	CSAQPPLAGVGYEQYF
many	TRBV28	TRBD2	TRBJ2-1	TGTGCCAGCACCCGACTGGGACTAGCGGGAGGGCCTAAAGAGCAGTTCTTC	CASTRLGLAGGPKEQFF
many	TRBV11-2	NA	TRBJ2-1	TGTGCCAGCAGCTTAGAGGGGAGCACCGGAGATGAGCAGTTCTTC	CASSLEGSTGDEQFF
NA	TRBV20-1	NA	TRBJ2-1	TGCAGTGCCAGGCCCACAGGGTATAATGAGCAGTTCTTC	CSARPTGYNEQFF
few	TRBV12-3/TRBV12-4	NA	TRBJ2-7	TGTGCCAGCAGAAATAGGGACGGGAGCGTAGGCGAGAAGTACTTC	CASRNRDGSVGEKYF
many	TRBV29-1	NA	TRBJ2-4	TGCAGCGTTGTAGCTGCGACCAAAAACATTCAGTACTTC	CSVVAATKNIQYF
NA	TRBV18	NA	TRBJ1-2	TGTGCCAGCTCACTGAGCAGGGACCTCTATGGCTACACCTTC	CASSLSRDLYGYTF
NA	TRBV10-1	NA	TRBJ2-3	TGCGCCAGCAGTTCGGACAGTGATACGCAGTATTTT	CASSSDSDTQYF
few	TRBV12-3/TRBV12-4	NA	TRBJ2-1	TGTGCCAGCAGTTTAAGGTCCAGCTCCTACAATGAGCAGTTCTTC	CASSLRSSSYNEQFF
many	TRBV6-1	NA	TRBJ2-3	TGTGCCACACTCCGGTCGGGCACAGATACGCAGTATTTT	CATLRSGTDTQYF
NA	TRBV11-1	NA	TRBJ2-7	TGTGCCAGCAGCTTAGCTCCTGGTGGCTCCTACGAGCAGTACTTC	CASSLAPGGSYEQYF
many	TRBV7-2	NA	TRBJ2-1	TGTGCCAGCAGCTTGGGGGGTGAGCAGTTCTTC	CASSLGGEQFF
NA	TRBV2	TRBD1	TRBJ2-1	TGTGCCAGCGGAGAGACAGGGTCCAACTACAATGAGCAGCTCTTC	CASGETGSNYNEQLF